A single sample is the source of the 12 T cell receptor beta chains below, sequenced in a study of blood T cell repertoires in COVID-19. Sequencing was performed with immunoSEQ multiplex PCR; in TCRdb, only in-frame clones are kept and a portion is missing. The repertoire holds some 74,000 clones, with about four fifths as singletons. Sequenced: peripheral blood. The receptors shown here come from a woman at least 80 years old with active or convalescent COVID-19.

The chain is built from TRBV24-1 and TRBJ2-7; 9 bases align to TRBD1. This CDR3 has 16 residues. The J segment lost 1 base and the V segment lost 2 bases, leaving 5 bases of the junction unmatched. The germline V gene encodes CDR1 KGHDR and CDR2 SFDVKD. The CDR3 region is CATSDWSGTGSYEQYF. The CDR3 DNA is TGTGCCACCAGTGATTGGTCCGGGACAGGGTCCTACGAGCAGTACTTC.

This clone was seen a handful of times. The chain uses TRBV7-8 and TRBJ2-7, with D unclear. The CDR3 is 12 amino acids. The V end lost 7 bases, the J end lost 6 bases, and 13 bases lay between the germline ends. Per germline, CDR1 SGHVS and CDR2 FQNEAQ. DNA of the CDR3: TGTGCCAGCACCCGAGGATCGGGCGAGCAGTACTTC. Translating gives CASTRGSGEQYF.

The rearrangement joins TRBV9 to TRBJ2-3, with a possible D match to TRBD1 (6 bases). The V gene lost 3 bases and the J gene lost 3 bases, with 17 bases spanning the gap. The CDR3 totals 16 residues. Germline CDR1 SGDLS, CDR2 YYNGEE. CDR3 coding DNA: TGTGCCAGCAGCGCTCGGGGCGGCCAGGGGACAGATACGCAGTATTTT. The encoded protein is CASSARGGQGTDTQYF.

The J gene is TRBJ2-1, the V gene TRBV6-4, with 8 bases lining up with TRBD2. V was clipped by 3 bases and J by 5 bases; unmatched bases: 9. The CDR3 totals 16 residues. Germline-derived CDR1 and CDR2 are MRHNA and SNTAGT. CDR3 protein: CASSETASGLNNEQFF. The CDR3 bases are TGTGCCAGCAGTGAGACCGCTAGCGGGCTTAACAATGAGCAGTTCTTC.

V is TRBV7-6 and J is TRBJ2-3; possible D gene TRBD2, 5 bases. Germline CDR1 reads SGHVS; CDR2 reads FNYEAQ. The length of the CDR3 is 15 residues. The V gene lost 2 bases and the J gene lost 3 bases, with 12 bases spanning the gap. The CDR3 loop is CASSLNLASTDTQYF. CDR3 DNA: TGTGCCAGCAGCTTAAATCTAGCTTCGACAGATACGCAGTATTTT.

The genes are TRBV24-1 and TRBJ1-5; the D is unclear. Germline CDR1 is KGHDR and CDR2 is SFDVKD. The CDR3 length is 17 residues. The V and J ends lost 3 bases and 4 bases respectively, with 18 bases between them. For the CDR3, the DNA is TGTGCCACCAGTGATCGACCGACCGGGAAAAGTAATCAGCCCCAGCATTTT. Its protein product is CATSDRPTGKSNQPQHF.

In its sample, this clone was seen a few times. The gene calls are TRBV10-3 and TRBJ2-7, with TRBD2 identical over 12 bases. V dropped 7 bases and J dropped 7; count of bases not matched to a gene: 11. Germline-derived CDR1 and CDR2 are ENHRY and SYGVKD. The CDR3 has 15 amino acids. CDR3 sequence: CAITNPSGGAWEQYF. The CDR3 DNA follows: TGTGCCATCACCAATCCTAGCGGGGGGGCGTGGGAGCAGTACTTC.

The chain couples TRBV28 to TRBJ2-5, with D maybe TRBD1 (6 bases). CDR1 is MDHEN and CDR2 is SYDVKM in the germline V gene. V lost 6 bases to trimming and J lost 2 bases, with 25 bases between them. The CDR3 consists of 18 residues. Here the CDR3 DNA reads TGTGCCAGCAGCCAACACGACAGGCGAATTTACCTTCAAGAGACCCAGTACTTC. As protein: CASSQHDRRIYLQETQYF.

CDR3 region: CASSHLDTGYEQYF. For the CDR3, the DNA is TGCGCCAGCAGCCACCTGGACACGGGTTACGAGCAGTACTTC. This sequence joins TRBV4-3 and TRBJ2-7, with a tentative D call TRBD1 (5 bases). The CDR3 totals 14 residues. The ends were cut back, 3 bases at V and 4 bases at J, with 13 bases in the middle. Germline loops: CDR1 LGHNA, CDR2 YSLEER.

The chain links TRBV11-2 to TRBJ1-3; tentative D call: TRBD1 (5 bases). The germline V gene encodes CDR1 SGHAT and CDR2 FQNNGV. The CDR3 covers 16 residues. Trimming left V 0 bases short and J 4 bases short, with 13 bases between. The chain's CDR3 is CASSLDAGNKGNTIYF. CDR3 in DNA: TGTGCCAGCAGCTTAGATGCAGGGAACAAGGGAAACACCATATATTTT.

The chain couples TRBV28 to TRBJ2-1; perhaps TRBD2 as D (6 bases). V was trimmed by 6 bases and J by 10 bases, leaving 19 bases between them. Germline lookup yields CDR1 MDHEN and CDR2 SYDVKM. The CDR3 extends over 14 amino acids. In nucleotides, the CDR3 is TGTGCCAGCAGGTCAGGAGGGACCGCCCAAGAGCAGTTCTTC. Amino acid sequence: CASRSGGTAQEQFF.

This chain uses TRBV10-3 with TRBJ1-2; 7 bases match TRBD1. Unmatched junction bases numbered 10, after V lost 8 bases and J lost 1 base. The germline V gene encodes CDR1 ENHRY and CDR2 SYGVKD. This CDR3 is 15 amino acids long. CDR3 protein: CAIGDSGDFNYGYTF. In DNA, the CDR3 is TGTGCCATCGGGGACAGTGGGGACTTTAACTATGGCTACACCTTC.